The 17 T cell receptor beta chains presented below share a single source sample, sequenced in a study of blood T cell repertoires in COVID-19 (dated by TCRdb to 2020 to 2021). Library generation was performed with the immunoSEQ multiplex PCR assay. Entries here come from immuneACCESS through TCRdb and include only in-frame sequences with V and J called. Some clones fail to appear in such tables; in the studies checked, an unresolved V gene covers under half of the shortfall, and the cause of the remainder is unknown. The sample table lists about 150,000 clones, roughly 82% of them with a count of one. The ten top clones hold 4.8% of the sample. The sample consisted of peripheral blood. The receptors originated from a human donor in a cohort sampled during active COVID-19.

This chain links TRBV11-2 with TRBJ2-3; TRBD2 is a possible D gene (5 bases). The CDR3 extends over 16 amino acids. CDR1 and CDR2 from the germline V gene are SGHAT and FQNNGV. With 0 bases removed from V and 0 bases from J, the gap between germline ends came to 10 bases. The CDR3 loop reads CASSLDERLSTDTQYF. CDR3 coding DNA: TGTGCCAGCAGCTTAGATGAGCGGCTCAGCACAGATACGCAGTATTTT.

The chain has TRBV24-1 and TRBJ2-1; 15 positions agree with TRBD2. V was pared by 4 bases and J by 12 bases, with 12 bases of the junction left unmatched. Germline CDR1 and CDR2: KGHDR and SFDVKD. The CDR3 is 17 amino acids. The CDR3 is CATSEPPGLAGGGRQFF. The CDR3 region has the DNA TGTGCCACCAGTGAGCCGCCCGGACTAGCGGGAGGGGGACGGCAGTTCTTC.

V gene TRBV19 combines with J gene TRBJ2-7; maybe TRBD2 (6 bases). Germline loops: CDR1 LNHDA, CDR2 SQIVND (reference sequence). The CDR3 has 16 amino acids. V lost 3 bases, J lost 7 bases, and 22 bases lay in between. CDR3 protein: CASSILTLARGVEQYV. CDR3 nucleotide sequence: TGTGCCAGTAGTATCCTTACACTAGCCCGGGGTGTGGAGCAGTACGTC.

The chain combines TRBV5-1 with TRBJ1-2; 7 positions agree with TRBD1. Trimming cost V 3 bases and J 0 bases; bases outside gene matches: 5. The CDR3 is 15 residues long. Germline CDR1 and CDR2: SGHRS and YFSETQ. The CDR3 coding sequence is TGCGCCAGCAGCTCAGGGACAGCCGCTAACTATGGCTACACCTTC. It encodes CASSSGTAANYGYTF.

This CDR3 reads CASSPGQGVNEKLFF. As DNA, the CDR3 is TGTGCCAGCTCACCGGGACAGGGCGTTAATGAAAAACTGTTTTTT. The rearrangement uses TRBV18 and TRBJ1-4; the match to TRBD1 covers 9 bases. Germline CDR1 KGHSH, CDR2 LQKENI. With V trimmed by 3 bases and J by 4 bases, 3 bases remained unmatched. The CDR3 runs 15 residues.

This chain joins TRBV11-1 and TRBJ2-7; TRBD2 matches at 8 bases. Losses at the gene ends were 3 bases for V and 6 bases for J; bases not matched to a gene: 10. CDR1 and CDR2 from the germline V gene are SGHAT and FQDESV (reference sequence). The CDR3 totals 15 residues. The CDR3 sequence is CASSFGSGTLFEQYV. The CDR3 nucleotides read TGTGCCAGCAGCTTCGGTAGCGGGACCCTATTCGAGCAGTACGTC.

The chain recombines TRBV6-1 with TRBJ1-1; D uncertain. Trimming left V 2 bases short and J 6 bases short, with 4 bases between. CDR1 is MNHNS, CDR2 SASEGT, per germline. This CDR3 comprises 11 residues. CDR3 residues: CASSEFSEAFF. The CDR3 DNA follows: TGTGCCAGCAGTGAATTCTCTGAAGCTTTCTTT.

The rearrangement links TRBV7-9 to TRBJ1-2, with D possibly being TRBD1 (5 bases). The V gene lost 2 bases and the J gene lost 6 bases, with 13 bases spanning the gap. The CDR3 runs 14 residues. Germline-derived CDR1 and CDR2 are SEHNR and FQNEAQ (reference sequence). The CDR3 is CASSLSQGRNGYTF. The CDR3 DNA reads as TGTGCCAGCAGCTTATCTCAGGGAAGGAATGGCTACACCTTC. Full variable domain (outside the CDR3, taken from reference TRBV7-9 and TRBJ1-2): DTGVSQNPRHKITKRGQNVTFRCDPISEHNRLYWYRQTLGQGPEFLTYFQNEAQLEKSRLLSDRFSAERPKGSFSTLEIQRTEQGDSAMYLCASSLSQGRNGYTFGSGTRLTVV.

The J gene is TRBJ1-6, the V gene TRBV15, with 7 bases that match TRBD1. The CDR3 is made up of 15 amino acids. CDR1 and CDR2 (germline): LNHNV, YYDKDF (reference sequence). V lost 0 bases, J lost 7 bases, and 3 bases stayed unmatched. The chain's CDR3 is CATSREDRANSPLHF. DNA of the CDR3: TGTGCCACCAGCAGAGAAGACAGGGCCAATTCACCCCTCCACTTT.

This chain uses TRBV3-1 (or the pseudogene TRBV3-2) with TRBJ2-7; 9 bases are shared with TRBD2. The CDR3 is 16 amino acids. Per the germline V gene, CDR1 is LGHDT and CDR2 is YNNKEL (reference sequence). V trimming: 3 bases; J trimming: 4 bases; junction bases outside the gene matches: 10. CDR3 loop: CASSHTGTSIWYEQYF. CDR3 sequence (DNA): TGTGCCAGCAGCCACACCGGGACTAGCATTTGGTACGAGCAGTACTTC.

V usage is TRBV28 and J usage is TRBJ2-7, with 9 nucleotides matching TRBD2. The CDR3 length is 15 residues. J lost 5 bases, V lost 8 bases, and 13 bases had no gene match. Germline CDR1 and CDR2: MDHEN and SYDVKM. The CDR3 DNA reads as TGTGCCAGCCAAGGCCTAGCGGGGACCCTCCACGAGCAGTACTTC. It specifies CASQGLAGTLHEQYF.

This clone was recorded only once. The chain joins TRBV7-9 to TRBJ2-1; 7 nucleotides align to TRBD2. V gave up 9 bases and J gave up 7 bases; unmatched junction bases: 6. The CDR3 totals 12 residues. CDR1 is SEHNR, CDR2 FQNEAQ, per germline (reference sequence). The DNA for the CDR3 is TGTGCCAGAGCGGGGTCGGGAAATGAGCAGTTCTTC. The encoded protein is CARAGSGNEQFF.

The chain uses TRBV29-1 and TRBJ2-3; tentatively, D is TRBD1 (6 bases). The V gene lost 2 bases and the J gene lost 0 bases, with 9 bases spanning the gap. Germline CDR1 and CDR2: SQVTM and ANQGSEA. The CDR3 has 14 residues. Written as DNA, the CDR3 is TGCAGCGTTGAACGGGACACTAGCACAGATACGCAGTATTTT. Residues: CSVERDTSTDTQYF.

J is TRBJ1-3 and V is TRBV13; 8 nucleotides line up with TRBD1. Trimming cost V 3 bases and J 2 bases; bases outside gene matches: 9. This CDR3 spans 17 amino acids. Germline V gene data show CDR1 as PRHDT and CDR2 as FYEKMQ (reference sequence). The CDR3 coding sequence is TGTGCCAGCAGCTTGCAGACAGGGGTTAGGGCTGGAAACACCATATATTTT. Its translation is CASSLQTGVRAGNTIYF.

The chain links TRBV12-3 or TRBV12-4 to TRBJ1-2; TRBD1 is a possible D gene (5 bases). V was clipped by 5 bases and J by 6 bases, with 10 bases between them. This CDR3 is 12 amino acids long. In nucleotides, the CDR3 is TGTGCCAGCAGTCTCCAGGGTGATGGCTACACCTTC. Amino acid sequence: CASSLQGDGYTF.

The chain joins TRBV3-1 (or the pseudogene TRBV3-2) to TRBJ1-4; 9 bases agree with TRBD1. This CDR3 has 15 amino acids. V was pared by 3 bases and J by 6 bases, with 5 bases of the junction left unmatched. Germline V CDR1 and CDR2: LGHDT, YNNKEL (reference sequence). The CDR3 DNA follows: TGTGCCAGCAGCCATCCGGGACAGGGACATGAAAAACTGTTTTTT. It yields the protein CASSHPGQGHEKLFF.

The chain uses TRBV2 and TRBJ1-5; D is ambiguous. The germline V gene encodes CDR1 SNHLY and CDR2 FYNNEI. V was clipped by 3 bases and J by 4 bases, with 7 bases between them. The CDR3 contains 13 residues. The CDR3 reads CASSEGRNQPQHF. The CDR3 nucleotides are TGTGCCAGCAGTGAGGGGAGGAATCAGCCCCAGCATTTT.